Presented here are 3 T cell receptor beta chains from one specimen sequenced in a study of blood T cells in healthy people across ages. Next came a second PCR, run for about 7 to 12 cycles, which used a sample-barcoded 5' primer along with a J-beta primer mix. TCRdb re-called the 5' RACE reads with MiXCR, one entry per CDR3 protein. The table has around 800,000 distinct CDR3 sequences, roughly 26% seen once. This same sample was also part of a study on T cells of mothers and their children.

Sequenced sample: blood. Receptors originate from a boy younger than 18 in good health.

A few counts support this clonotype. This chain connects TRBV29-1 to TRBJ2-5; 7 bases agree with TRBD2. This CDR3 region has 14 residues. In germline, CDR1 is SQVTM, CDR2 ANQGSEA. V trimming: 6 bases; J trimming: 5 bases; junction bases outside the gene matches: 12. The CDR3 DNA sequence: TGCAGCGTGAGCCAGGGAGGGGAAGGGGAGACCCAGTACTTC. It encodes CSVSQGGEGETQYF.

This clonotype turned up a few times. The chain employs TRBV7-2 and TRBJ2-5, with 9 bases aligning to TRBD2. Germline CDR1 reads SGHTA; CDR2 reads FQGNSA. The V gene end was trimmed by 3 bases and the J gene end by 6 bases; junction bases not matched to a gene: 8. CDR3 length: 15 amino acids. The CDR3: CASSFSAGGRKTQYF. As DNA, the CDR3 is TGTGCCAGCAGCTTTTCTGCGGGGGGGAGGAAGACCCAGTACTTC.

This rearrangement joins TRBV24-1 to TRBJ1-2; D is undetermined. V gave up 0 bases and J gave up 5 bases, with 6 bases separating them. The CDR3 loop spans 13 amino acids. Germline V gives CDR1 KGHDR, CDR2 SFDVKD. This CDR3 reads CATSDLAGYGYTF. As DNA, the CDR3 is TGTGCCACCAGTGATTTGGCGGGTTATGGCTACACCTTC.